This T cell receptor (beta chain) was identified during a study of blood T cell repertoires in COVID-19. About the study: The United States, Italy and Spain were the sources of the acute and convalescent COVID-19 samples. The cDNA or gDNA used as material had been derived from T cells, B-cell-depleted T cells, or PBMCs.

CDR1 is SGHAT and CDR2 is FQNNGV in the germline V gene. This CDR3 is 14 amino acids long. J gave up 6 bases and V 3 bases, and 3 bases lay outside the gene matches. Researchers sorted participants into cohorts using their self-reported clinical history. Profiled with immunoSEQ multiplex PCR; TCRdb holds only in-frame clones, not every one. The sample holds approximately 210,000 clones, just under 85% seen once. Sequenced material: PBMCs or T cells enriched from blood (not recorded which). The source is a middle-aged man who had recovered from COVID-19. The J gene is TRBJ1-4, the V gene TRBV11-2; 8 bases align to TRBD1. The CDR3 loop is CASSFGRGHEKLFF. The CDR3 nucleotides read TGTGCCAGCAGCTTCGGCAGGGGGCATGAAAAACTGTTTTTT.